These 26 T cell receptor beta chains share one sample of origin, sequenced in a study of blood T cell repertoires in COVID-19. The repertoire was sequenced with immunoSEQ multiplex PCR; TCRdb's copy has only in-frame clones and lacks some. The sample lists 110,000 or so clones; over 70% were seen once. Material: peripheral blood. These TCRs come from a human donor in a cohort sampled during active or convalescent COVID-19.

Here the CDR3 reads CATSRASTDTQYF. The CDR3 nucleotides are TGTGCCACCAGCAGGGCTAGCACAGATACGCAGTATTTT. The chain links TRBV15 to TRBJ2-3; no reliable D call. The CDR3 has 13 amino acids. Between the trimmed V and J ends, which lost 3 bases and 0 bases, there was a span of 4 bases. CDR1 and CDR2 from the germline V gene are LNHNV and YYDKDF (reference sequence).

This chain uses TRBV6-1 with TRBJ2-1, with 10 positions matching TRBD2. There are 15 residues in the CDR3. Trimming at V came to 4 bases and at J to 8 bases, leaving 8 bases not matched to a gene. The V gene's germline CDR1 is MNHNS and CDR2 SASEGT. The CDR3 loop is CASSGAGGLRYEQFF. The CDR3 DNA sequence: TGTGCCAGCAGTGGAGCGGGAGGGTTGAGGTATGAGCAGTTCTTC.

The CDR3: CASSHETSGKDFSYEQYF. CDR3 DNA: TGCGCCAGCAGCCACGAGACTAGCGGAAAGGACTTCTCCTACGAGCAGTACTTC. This chain uses TRBV5-1 with TRBJ2-7, with 9 positions matching TRBD2. This CDR3 spans 18 amino acids. J lost 0 bases, V lost 4 bases, and 14 bases had no gene match. Germline-derived CDR1 and CDR2 are SGHRS and YFSETQ.

This rearrangement joins TRBV6-5 to TRBJ2-1, with TRBD2 as a possible D gene (5 bases). V lost 6 bases, J lost 5 bases, and 17 bases lay in between. The CDR3 has 15 residues. CDR1 and CDR2 from the germline V gene are MNHEY and SVGAGI. The CDR3 reads CASRVPGLAHNEQFF. Written as DNA, the CDR3 is TGTGCCAGCAGAGTGCCCGGGCTAGCTCACAATGAGCAGTTCTTC.

This chain connects TRBV6-5 to TRBJ2-7; a possible D gene is TRBD1 (7 bases). The length of the CDR3 is 14 residues. V was cut by 2 bases and J by 4 bases, with 12 bases left in between. The germline gives CDR1 MNHEY, CDR2 SVGAGI. The CDR3: CASSYAGQPYEQYF. The CDR3 DNA reads TGTGCCAGCAGTTACGCGGGACAGCCATACGAGCAGTACTTC.

The J gene is TRBJ2-3, the V gene TRBV28, with D possibly TRBD2 on 6 matching bases. V dropped 2 bases and J dropped 6 bases, with 9 bases sitting between them. CDR3 length: 13 amino acids. Germline V lookup: CDR1 MDHEN, CDR2 SYDVKM. The CDR3 DNA follows: TGTGCCAGCAGTTTAGCGGGAAAGGATACGCAGTATTTT. As protein: CASSLAGKDTQYF.

The chain's CDR3 is CATGLSLAGGHSHNEQFF. In DNA, the CDR3 is TGTGCCACCGGACTCTCGCTAGCGGGAGGGCACAGCCACAATGAGCAGTTCTTC. V and J are TRBV24-1 and TRBJ2-1; 12 bases agree with TRBD2. From germline, CDR1 is KGHDR and CDR2 SFDVKD. The CDR3 length is 18 residues. Unmatched junction bases numbered 16, after V lost 9 bases and J lost 5 bases.

The J gene is TRBJ2-3, the V gene TRBV18; 11 nucleotides match TRBD2. V was pared by 0 bases and J by 1 base, with 0 bases of the junction left unmatched. The germline V gene has CDR1 KGHSH and CDR2 LQKENI. The CDR3 loop spans 16 amino acids. This chain's CDR3 is CASSPPGLAGTDTQYF. The CDR3 coding sequence is TGTGCCAGCTCACCACCGGGACTAGCGGGCACAGATACGCAGTATTTT. The full variable domain, completed using reference TRBV18 and TRBJ2-3, is NAGVMQNPRHLVRRRGQEARLRCSPMKGHSHVYWYRQLPEEGLKFMVYLQKENIIDESGMPKERFSAEFPKEGPSILRIQQVVRGDSAAYFCASSPPGLAGTDTQYFGPGTRLTVL.

This clone has just a few counts. The rearrangement joins TRBV20-1 to TRBJ1-1; D remains unclear. Germline CDR1 and CDR2: DFQATT and SNEGSKA (reference sequence). CDR3 size: 14 residues. Trimming cost V 3 bases and J 0 bases, with 11 bases left between them. The CDR3 sequence is CSASGRLLNTEAFF. Written as DNA, the CDR3 is TGCAGTGCTAGTGGACGACTGTTGAACACTGAAGCTTTCTTT.

V and J are TRBV28 and TRBJ1-6, with a tentative D call TRBD1 (5 bases). V was pared by 8 bases and J by 5 bases, with 13 bases between. The V gene's germline CDR1 is MDHEN and CDR2 SYDVKM. This CDR3 spans 14 amino acids. The CDR3 spells CASSGAGDNSPLHF. The CDR3 nucleotides read TGTGCCAGCTCTGGGGCGGGAGATAATTCACCCCTCCACTTT.

This chain links TRBV7-9 with TRBJ2-3, with 9 nucleotides matching TRBD2. This CDR3 comprises 15 residues. The germline CDR1 and CDR2 sequences are SEHNR and FQNEAQ (reference sequence). Trimming at V came to 5 bases and at J to 1 base, leaving 4 bases not matched to a gene. CDR3 sequence (DNA): TGTGCCAGCAGCCAAAGGACTAGCGGCACAGATACGCAGTATTTT. Protein sequence: CASSQRTSGTDTQYF.

The V call is TRBV18, the J call TRBJ1-4, with unresolved D. V was pared by 1 base and J by 10 bases, with 16 bases between. CDR1 KGHSH and CDR2 LQKENI come from the germline V gene. There are 15 residues in the CDR3. CDR3 protein: CASSPLHPSGGKLFF. CDR3 coding DNA: TGTGCCAGCTCACCACTTCATCCCAGTGGTGGAAAACTGTTTTTT.

The V and J genes are TRBV5-1 and TRBJ1-2; D is undetermined. Germline-derived CDR1 and CDR2 are SGHRS and YFSETQ. The CDR3 is 13 residues long. V shed 5 bases and J shed 3 bases, with 11 bases lying between them. Here the CDR3 reads CASSRAADYGYTF. CDR3 nucleotides: TGCGCCAGCAGTAGAGCCGCGGACTATGGCTACACCTTC.

The genes are TRBV7-2 and TRBJ2-3, with 11 bases lining up with TRBD2. This CDR3 region has 18 residues. CDR1 and CDR2 (germline): SGHTA, FQGNSA. V was clipped by 5 bases and J by 4 bases; unmatched bases: 14. CDR3 sequence reads: CASSPRLAGQLSADTQYF. CDR3 bases: TGTGCCAGCAGCCCGAGACTAGCGGGACAATTAAGTGCAGATACGCAGTATTTT. The variable domain in full, with the rest retrieved from reference TRBV7-2 and TRBJ2-3, is GAGVSQSPSNKVTEKGKDVELRCDPISGHTALYWYRQSLGQGLEFLIYFQGNSAPDKSGLPSDRFSAERTGGSVSTLTIQRTQQEDSAVYLCASSPRLAGQLSADTQYFGPGTRLTVL.

The V and J genes are TRBV2 and TRBJ1-6; D may be TRBD1 (6 bases). Trimming stripped 7 bases from V and 7 bases from J, with 11 bases between. The CDR3 consists of 13 residues. Germline CDR1 is SNHLY and CDR2 is FYNNEI. The CDR3, as DNA: TGTGCCAGCATCCGGGACACAAATTCACCCCTCCACTTT. Translated: CASIRDTNSPLHF.

The chain employs TRBV3-1 (or the pseudogene TRBV3-2) and TRBJ2-7, with TRBD2 as a possible D gene (7 bases). V was pared by 3 bases and J by 2 bases, with 11 bases between. The CDR3 is 14 amino acids. Germline CDR1 LGHDT, CDR2 YNNKEL (reference sequence). CDR3 nucleotides: TGTGCCAGCAGCCATCGGGGGGCTCCCTACGAGCAGTACTTC. It translates to CASSHRGAPYEQYF.

This clone was recorded a few times. The genes are TRBV4-1 and TRBJ1-1, with 10 bases aligning to TRBD1. In germline, CDR1 is MGHRA, CDR2 YSYEKL. V lost 4 bases and J lost 4; bases outside the gene matches: 3. The CDR3 contains 14 residues. CDR3 in DNA: TGCGCCAGCAGCCGAGGACAGGGGGGCACTGAAGCTTTCTTT. Protein: CASSRGQGGTEAFF.

The rearrangement links TRBV5-4 to TRBJ1-1, with a weak D call TRBD1 (5 bases). This CDR3 is built from 15 residues. CDR1 is SGHNT, CDR2 YYREEE, per germline (reference sequence). V was pared by 0 bases and J by 5 bases, with 14 bases between. The CDR3 DNA is TGTGCCAGCAGCTTGGCCCGGGGGTATTGGACTGAAGCTTTCTTT. The encoded protein is CASSLARGYWTEAFF.

V gene TRBV30 combines with J gene TRBJ2-3, with D possibly matching TRBD1 (5 bases). Germline V gene data show CDR1 as GTSNPN and CDR2 as SVGIG (reference sequence). With 3 bases removed from V and 7 bases from J, the gap between germline ends came to 11 bases. CDR3 length equals 12 residues. CDR3 sequence reads: CAWSLRGNTQYF. In DNA, the CDR3 is TGTGCCTGGAGCCTTAGGGGAAATACGCAGTATTTT.

This clone was counted only a few times. The chain uses TRBV23-1 and TRBJ1-2, with a weak D call TRBD1 (6 bases). TRBV23-1 has ORF status, its function being uncertain. The V gene lost 5 bases and the J gene lost 4 bases, with 11 bases spanning the gap. This CDR3 comprises 13 residues. CDR3 region: CASSKDSRYGYTF. DNA of the CDR3: TGCGCCAGCAGTAAGGACAGTCGCTATGGCTACACCTTC.

The chain links TRBV6-5 to TRBJ1-1; 9 nucleotides match TRBD1. The CDR3 is 14 residues long. V shed 5 bases and J 3 bases; nucleotides not matched to a gene: 4. CDR1 is MNHEY and CDR2 is SVGAGI in the germline V gene. The CDR3 sequence is CASSSNRGHTEAFF. In DNA, the CDR3 is TGTGCCAGCAGTAGCAACAGGGGGCACACTGAAGCTTTCTTT.

The chain recombines TRBV5-6 with TRBJ1-5; no firm D call. The CDR3 is 18 residues long. The germline V gene encodes CDR1 SGHDT and CDR2 YYEEEE. V dropped 4 bases and J dropped 5 bases, with 25 bases sitting between them. The CDR3 DNA follows: TGTGCCAGCAGCCGAAGACAAACCGGGATCCGTGCCGATCAGCCCCAGCATTTT. It translates to CASSRRQTGIRADQPQHF.

Turning to this clone: One junction end does not reproduce the germline sequence, and a read error may be involved. The V call is TRBV5-6, the J call TRBJ1-1; 9 positions agree with TRBD1. The CDR3 runs to 15 residues. Germline V lookup: CDR1 SGHDT, CDR2 YYEEEE. CDR3 region: CASSTLDRGNTEAFF. The CDR3 DNA follows: TGTGCCAGCAGCACCCTCGACAGGGGGAACACTGAAGCTTTTTTT.

This clone occurred many times. This chain links TRBV18 with TRBJ2-2, with 10 positions matching TRBD1. Germline CDR1 is KGHSH and CDR2 is LQKENI. This CDR3 comprises 16 residues. V lost 3 bases to trimming and J lost 7 bases; unmatched junction nucleotides: 8. DNA of the CDR3: TGTGCCAGCTCACCTCTTTTGACAGGGGGCCACGGGGAGCTGTTTTTT. Encoded protein: CASSPLLTGGHGELFF.

The chain links TRBV19 to TRBJ2-6; a weak D match, TRBD1 (5 bases). CDR1 and CDR2 (germline): LNHDA, SQIVND (reference sequence). This CDR3 contains 16 residues. V was trimmed by 4 bases and J by 2 bases, leaving 12 bases between them. The CDR3 protein is CASSRRLGAGANVLTF. The CDR3 bases are TGTGCCAGTAGTAGACGGTTAGGGGCTGGGGCCAACGTCCTGACTTTC. Full variable domain (remainder filled in from reference TRBV19 and TRBJ2-6): DGGITQSPKYLFRKEGQNVTLSCEQNLNHDAMYWYRQDPGQGLRLIYYSQIVNDFQKGDIAEGYSVSREKKESFPLTVTSAQKNPTAFYLCASSRRLGAGANVLTFGAGSRLTVL.

The V and J genes are TRBV4-3 and TRBJ2-5; 10 bases are shared with TRBD1. The germline V gene encodes CDR1 LGHNA and CDR2 YSLEER. The CDR3 consists of 16 residues. V shed 1 base and J 4 bases; nucleotides not matched to a gene: 6. This CDR3 is CASSQGTGGVRETQYF. In DNA, the CDR3 is TGCGCCAGCAGCCAAGGGACAGGGGGAGTAAGAGAGACCCAGTACTTC.